This is a list of T cell receptor beta chains from one sample in a study of OX40 agonist ivuxolimab in advanced cancers. Generated by immunoSEQ multiplex PCR, the TCRdb table keeps only in-frame clones and is missing some. The repertoire holds tens of thousands of clones, with roughly 84% as singletons. The sequences come from CD4+ or CD8+ T cells sorted from blood, collected in a trial of the OX40 agonist ivuxolimab. The receptors derive from an adult with an advanced solid tumor such as melanoma, head and neck, liver or kidney cancer. Each CDR3 is given with its conserved first and last residue. Fields, in order: D gene, J gene, V gene, clone size, CDR3 protein, CDR3 DNA. D genes are given only for firm matches. Clone size is given for some rows only: seen once, a few or many times, or a class if the clone is expanded.

TRBD2 TRBJ2-1 TRBV27 NA CASSKLAGSYNEQFF TGTGCCAGCAGTAAACTAGCGGGCTCCTACAATGAGCAGTTCTTC
TRBD2 TRBJ2-1 TRBV7-8 once CASSSSQAGGYNEQFF TGTGCCAGCAGCTCGAGCCAAGCGGGAGGGTACAATGAGCAGTTCTTC
TRBD1 TRBJ2-7 TRBV2 NA CASRRRDRGVQYF TGTGCCAGCCGACGACGGGACAGGGGTGTGCAGTACTTC
TRBD1 TRBJ1-3 TRBV30 once CAWTNTGQASGNTIYF TGTGCCTGGACAAATACGGGACAGGCCTCTGGAAACACCATATATTTT
NA TRBJ1-1 TRBV10-3 NA CAIRDASKAFF TGTGCCATCAGGGACGCTTCCAAAGCTTTCTTT
NA TRBJ1-1 TRBV7-9 NA CASSLDMNTEAFF TGTGCCAGCAGCCTAGATATGAACACTGAAGCTTTCTTT
TRBD1 TRBJ1-1 TRBV28 NA CASRPGGGAALVTEAFF TGTGCCAGCAGGCCGGGAGGGGGCGCGGCCCTCGTCACTGAAGCTTTCTTT
TRBD2 TRBJ2-3 TRBV5-4 NA CASSLGTSGATDTQYF TGTGCCAGCAGCTTAGGGACTAGCGGGGCCACAGATACGCAGTATTTT
TRBD1 TRBJ2-3 TRBV28 NA CASSLARGRQGAGAQYF TGTGCCAGCAGCTTAGCACGAGGGAGGCAGGGGGCAGGGGCGCAGTATTTT
NA TRBJ1-4 TRBV18 once CASSPPLGNNEKLFF TGTGCCAGCTCACCACCGTTGGGTAATAATGAAAAACTGTTTTTT
NA TRBJ2-4 TRBV27 NA CASRYKGTQGGNIQYF TGTGCCAGCAGGTACAAAGGTACCCAGGGTGGGAACATTCAGTACTTC
TRBD1 TRBJ2-7 TRBV7-2 once CATRGLVGYEQYF TGTGCCACCAGGGGGTTGGTTGGCTACGAGCAGTACTTC
TRBD2 TRBJ2-7 TRBV11-3 NA CASSLGTSGSSYEQYF TGTGCCAGCAGCTTAGGGACTAGCGGGAGTTCCTACGAGCAGTACTTC
NA TRBJ1-3 TRBV7-8 NA CASRQRGSGNTIYF TGTGCCAGCAGGCAAAGGGGGTCTGGAAACACCATATATTTT
NA TRBJ2-6 TRBV12-2 NA CASRLPGQTYTFSGANVLTF TGTGCAAGTCGCTTACCGGGACAGACCTATACCTTCTCTGGGGCCAACGTCCTGACTTTC
TRBD2 TRBJ2-3 TRBV6-5 NA CASRGGHSDTQYF TGTGCCAGCCGGGGGGGCCACTCAGATACGCAGTATTTT
TRBD1 TRBJ1-2 TRBV19 NA CASSIIQGYGYTF TGTGCCAGTAGTATCATACAGGGGTATGGCTACACCTTC
NA TRBJ2-3 TRBV10-3 NA CAISESRGSDTQYF TGTGCCATCAGTGAGTCGAGGGGTTCAGATACGCAGTATTTT
NA TRBJ1-1 TRBV9 NA CASSFRGGTEAFF TGTGCCAGCAGCTTCCGGGGGGGAACTGAAGCTTTCTTT
TRBD1 TRBJ2-3 TRBV5-6 NA CASSRTTGTGGGGTQYF TGTGCCAGCAGTCGCACCACCGGGACAGGGGGAGGAGGTACGCAGTATTTT
NA TRBJ2-3 TRBV14 NA CASSQAGADTQYF TGTGCCAGCAGCCAAGCGGGCGCGGATACGCAGTATTTT
NA TRBJ2-2 TRBV2 NA CASSPAGELFF TGTGCCAGCAGCCCGGCCGGGGAGCTGTTTTTT
NA TRBJ1-2 TRBV7-9 NA CASSSGGGYTF TGTGCCAGCAGCTCCGGAGGGGGCTACACCTTC
TRBD1 TRBJ1-1 TRBV7-9 once CASSLVAGGNTEAFF TGTGCCAGCAGCTTAGTGGCAGGGGGGAACACTGAAGCTTTCTTT
NA TRBJ2-3 TRBV10-3 NA CAISGGTSTDTQYF TGTGCCATCAGTGGCGGGACTAGCACAGATACGCAGTATTTT
NA TRBJ2-7 TRBV4-3 few CASSQGDRIGHEQYF TGCGCCAGCAGCCAAGGAGACAGGATAGGCCACGAGCAGTACTTC
NA TRBJ1-2 TRBV5-8 once CASSLRGTPYGYTF TGTGCCAGCAGCTTGAGGGGGACGCCCTATGGCTACACCTTC
NA TRBJ2-2 TRBV9 NA CASSEGVFRNTGELFF TGTGCCAGCAGTGAAGGAGTATTCAGAAACACCGGGGAGCTGTTTTTT
TRBD1 TRBJ1-5 TRBV5-6 NA CASSIRGGLGSNQPQHF TGTGCCAGCAGCATCCGAGGGGGCTTGGGGAGCAATCAGCCCCAGCATTTT
NA TRBJ1-6 TRBV9 NA CASSLSPGPDSPLHF TGTGCCAGCAGCCTTTCACCGGGTCCGGATTCACCCCTCCACTTT
NA TRBJ1-5 TRBV6-6 NA CASSSGHNQPQHF TGTGCCAGCAGTTCGGGACACAACCAGCCCCAGCATTTT
NA TRBJ1-1 TRBV7-2 NA CASSFANTEAFF TGTGCCAGCAGCTTTGCTAACACTGAAGCTTTCTTT
TRBD1 TRBJ2-7 TRBV7-7 NA CASSSDRGGEQYF TGTGCTAGCAGCTCGGACAGGGGTGGCGAGCAGTACTTC
NA TRBJ1-5 TRBV25-1 NA CASSEMGNQPQHF TGTGCCAGCAGTGAAATGGGCAATCAGCCCCAGCATTTT
TRBD2 TRBJ2-4 TRBV7-9 few CASGGRSNIQYF TGTGCCAGCGGCGGGAGATCGAACATTCAGTACTTC
NA TRBJ1-5 TRBV19 NA CASSPRVGAESNQPQHF TGTGCCAGTAGTCCTAGGGTGGGGGCGGAAAGCAATCAGCCCCAGCATTTT
NA TRBJ2-3 TRBV30 NA CAWSVRVLPPHTDTQYF TGTGCCTGGAGTGTACGCGTTCTTCCGCCGCACACAGATACGCAGTATTTT
TRBD2 TRBJ2-1 TRBV9 NA CASSLSGTTNNEQFF TGTGCCAGCAGCCTATCCGGGACTACGAACAATGAGCAGTTCTTC
TRBD2 TRBJ2-3 TRBV7-9 NA CASSLSSLPTGGPNTQYF TGTGCCAGCAGCTTATCATCCCTCCCGACGGGGGGGCCTAATACGCAGTATTTT
NA TRBJ1-1 TRBV7-9 NA CASSLSEIEAFF TGTGCCAGCAGCTTATCCGAGATTGAAGCTTTCTTT
TRBD1 TRBJ2-7 TRBV18 NA CASSGQGSYEQYF TGTGCCAGCTCAGGACAGGGTTCCTACGAGCAGTACTTC
NA TRBJ2-2 TRBV14 NA CASSQVSGTLTFGELFF TGTGCCAGCAGCCAAGTATCAGGCACTCTGACCTTCGGGGAGCTGTTTTTT
NA TRBJ1-2 TRBV7-9 NA CASSPRTGNYGYTF TGTGCCAGCAGCCCCCGTACGGGGAACTATGGCTACACCTTC
NA TRBJ1-5 TRBV9 NA CASSPTGGGQPQHF TGTGCCAGCAGCCCCACAGGCGGAGGGCAGCCCCAGCATTTT
NA TRBJ2-7 TRBV7-9 NA CASSPKARTPPYEQYF TGTGCCAGCAGCCCAAAGGCCCGGACCCCTCCCTACGAGCAGTACTTC
NA TRBJ2-1 TRBV6-5 NA CASKLQWGDNNEQFF TGTGCCAGCAAGCTCCAGTGGGGGGACAACAATGAGCAGTTCTTC
NA TRBJ2-3 TRBV4-1 NA CASSQSPAETDTQYF TGCGCCAGCAGCCAGAGTCCGGCCGAGACAGATACGCAGTATTTT
NA TRBJ2-3 TRBV23-1 NA CASSQSDREGTDTQYF TGCGCCAGCAGTCAATCTGACAGGGAGGGCACAGATACGCAGTATTTT
NA TRBJ1-6 TRBV2 NA CASSLGGSSSPLHF TGTGCCAGCAGTTTAGGAGGGAGCAGTTCACCCCTCCACTTT
TRBD2 TRBJ2-1 TRBV7-3 once CASSLTGGASGFNEQFF TGTGCCAGCAGCTTAACCGGAGGGGCTAGCGGGTTCAATGAGCAGTTCTTC
NA TRBJ2-7 TRBV5-1 NA CASSMDASSYEQYF TGCGCCAGCAGCATGGACGCTAGCAGTTACGAGCAGTACTTC
TRBD1 TRBJ2-3 TRBV19 NA CASSAGQGETDTQYF TGTGCCAGTAGTGCCGGACAGGGGGAGACAGATACGCAGTATTTT
NA TRBJ2-4 TRBV18 NA CASSPDPVRENIQYF TGTGCCAGCTCACCAGACCCGGTACGGGAAAACATTCAGTACTTC
TRBD1 TRBJ1-1 TRBV18 few CASSPPSTGGEGSTEAFF TGTGCCAGCTCACCACCGTCGACAGGGGGCGAGGGGAGCACTGAAGCTTTCTTT
NA TRBJ2-3 TRBV11-3 NA CASSLDSGPRTDTQYF TGTGCCAGCAGCTTAGATTCGGGACCCCGCACAGATACGCAGTATTTT
NA TRBJ1-1 TRBV28 NA CASSLVGTEAFF TGTGCCAGCAGTTTAGTGGGCACTGAAGCTTTCTTT
NA TRBJ2-1 TRBV7-8 NA CASSPPRRASVVGEQFF TGTGCCAGCAGCCCCCCCCGTAGGGCTAGCGTTGTAGGTGAGCAGTTCTTC
NA TRBJ2-5 TRBV19 NA CASLGSGGETQYF TGTGCCAGTCTGGGGTCCGGAGGGGAGACCCAGTACTTC
TRBD1 TRBJ2-2 TRBV7-3 few CASSLTGTGVNTGELFF TGTGCCAGCAGCTTAACTGGGACAGGGGTTAACACCGGGGAGCTGTTTTTT
NA TRBJ1-3 TRBV6-5 once CASMRDIGNTIYF TGTGCCAGCATGCGGGACATTGGAAACACCATATATTTT